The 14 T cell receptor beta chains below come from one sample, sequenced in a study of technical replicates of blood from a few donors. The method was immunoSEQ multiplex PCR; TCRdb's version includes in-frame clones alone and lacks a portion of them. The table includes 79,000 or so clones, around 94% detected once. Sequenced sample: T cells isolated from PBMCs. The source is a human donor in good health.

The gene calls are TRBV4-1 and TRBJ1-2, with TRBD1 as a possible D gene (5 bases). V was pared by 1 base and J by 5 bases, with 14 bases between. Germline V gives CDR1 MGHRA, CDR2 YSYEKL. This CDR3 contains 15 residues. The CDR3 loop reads CASSQVSKGLYGYTF. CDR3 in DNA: TGCGCCAGCAGCCAAGTGAGTAAGGGGCTATATGGCTACACCTTC.

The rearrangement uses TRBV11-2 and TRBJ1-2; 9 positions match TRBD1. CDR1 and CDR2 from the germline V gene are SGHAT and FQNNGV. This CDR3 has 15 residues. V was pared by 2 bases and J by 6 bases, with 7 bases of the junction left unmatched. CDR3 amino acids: CASSLFVGQGNGYTF. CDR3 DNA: TGTGCCAGCAGCTTATTTGTGGGACAGGGTAATGGCTACACCTTC.

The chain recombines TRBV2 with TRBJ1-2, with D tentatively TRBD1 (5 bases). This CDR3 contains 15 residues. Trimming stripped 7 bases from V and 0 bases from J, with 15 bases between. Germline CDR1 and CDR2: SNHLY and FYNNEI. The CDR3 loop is CASNTDTLTNYGYTF. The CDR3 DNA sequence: TGTGCCAGCAACACGGACACGCTTACTAACTATGGCTACACCTTC.

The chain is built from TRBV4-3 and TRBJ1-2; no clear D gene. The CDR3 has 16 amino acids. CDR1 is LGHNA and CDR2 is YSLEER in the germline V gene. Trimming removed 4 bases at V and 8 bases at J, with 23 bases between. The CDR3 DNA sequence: TGCGCCAGCAGCCTATTCCCGCAGCTATTAGGAGTCGGCTACACCTTC. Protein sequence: CASSLFPQLLGVGYTF.

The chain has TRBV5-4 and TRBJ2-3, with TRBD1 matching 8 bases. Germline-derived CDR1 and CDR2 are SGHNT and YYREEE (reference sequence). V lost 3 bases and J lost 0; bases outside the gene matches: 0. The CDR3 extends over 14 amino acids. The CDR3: CASSYRGSTDTQYF. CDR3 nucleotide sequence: TGTGCCAGCAGCTACAGGGGGAGCACAGATACGCAGTATTTT. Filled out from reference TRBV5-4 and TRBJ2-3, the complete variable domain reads ETGVTQSPTHLIKTRGQQVTLRCSSQSGHNTVSWYQQALGQGPQFIFQYYREEENGRGNFPPRFSGLQFPNYSSELNVNALELDDSALYLCASSYRGSTDTQYFGPGTRLTVL.

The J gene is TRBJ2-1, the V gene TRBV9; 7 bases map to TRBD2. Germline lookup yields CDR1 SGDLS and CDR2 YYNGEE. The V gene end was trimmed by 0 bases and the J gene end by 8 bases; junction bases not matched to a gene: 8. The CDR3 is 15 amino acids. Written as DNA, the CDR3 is TGTGCCAGCAGCGTAGTAACTAGCGTTATCGATGAGCAGTTCTTC. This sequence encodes CASSVVTSVIDEQFF.

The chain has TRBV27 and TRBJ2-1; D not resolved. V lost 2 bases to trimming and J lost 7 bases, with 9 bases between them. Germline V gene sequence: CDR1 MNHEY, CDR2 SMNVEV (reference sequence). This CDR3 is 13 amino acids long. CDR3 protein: CASSLGPINEQFF. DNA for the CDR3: TGTGCCAGCAGTTTAGGGCCTATAAATGAGCAGTTCTTC.

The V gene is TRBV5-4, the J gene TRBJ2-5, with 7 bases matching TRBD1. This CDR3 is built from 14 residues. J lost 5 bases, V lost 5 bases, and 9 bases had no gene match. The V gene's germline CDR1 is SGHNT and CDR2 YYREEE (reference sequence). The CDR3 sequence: CASSFRGSAETQYF. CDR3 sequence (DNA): TGTGCCAGCAGTTTCAGGGGGTCAGCGGAGACCCAGTACTTC.

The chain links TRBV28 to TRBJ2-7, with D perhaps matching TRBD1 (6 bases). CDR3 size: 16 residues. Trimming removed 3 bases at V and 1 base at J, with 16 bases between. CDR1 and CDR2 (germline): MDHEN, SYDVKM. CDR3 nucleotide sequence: TGTGCCAGCAGTTTTCAGGGGAAAGGTCTGTCCTACGAGCAGTACTTC. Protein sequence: CASSFQGKGLSYEQYF. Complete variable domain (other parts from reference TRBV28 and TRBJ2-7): DVKVTQSSRYLVKRTGEKVFLECVQDMDHENMFWYRQDPGLGLRLIYFSYDVKMKEKGDIPEGYSVSREKKERFSLILESASTNQTSMYLCASSFQGKGLSYEQYFGPGTRLTVT.

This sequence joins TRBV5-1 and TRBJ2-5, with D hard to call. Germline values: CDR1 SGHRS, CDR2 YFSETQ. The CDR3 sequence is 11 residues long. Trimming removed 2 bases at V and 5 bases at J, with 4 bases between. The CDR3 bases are TGCGCCAGCAGCTTTCAGGAGACCCAGTACTTC. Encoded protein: CASSFQETQYF.

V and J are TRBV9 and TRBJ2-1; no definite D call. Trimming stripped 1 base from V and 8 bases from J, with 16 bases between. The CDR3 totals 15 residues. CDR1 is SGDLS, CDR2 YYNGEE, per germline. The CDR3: CASSVYSGFSDEQFF. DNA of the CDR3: TGTGCCAGCAGCGTATACTCCGGGTTCTCCGATGAGCAGTTCTTC.

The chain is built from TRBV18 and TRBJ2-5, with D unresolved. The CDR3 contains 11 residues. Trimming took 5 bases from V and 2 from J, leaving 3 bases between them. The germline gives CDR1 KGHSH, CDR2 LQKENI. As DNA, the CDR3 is TGTGCCAGCTCAACTCAAGAGACCCAGTACTTC. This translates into CASSTQETQYF.

CDR3 loop: CASSLATGADQPQHF. The CDR3 nucleotides read TGTGCCAGCAGTTTGGCCACAGGTGCCGATCAGCCCCAGCATTTT. The rearrangement uses TRBV7-3 and TRBJ1-5, with D tentatively TRBD1 (5 bases). V dropped 6 bases and J dropped 5 bases, with 17 bases sitting between them. The CDR3 spans 15 residues. Per the germline V gene, CDR1 is SGHTA and CDR2 is FQGTGA.

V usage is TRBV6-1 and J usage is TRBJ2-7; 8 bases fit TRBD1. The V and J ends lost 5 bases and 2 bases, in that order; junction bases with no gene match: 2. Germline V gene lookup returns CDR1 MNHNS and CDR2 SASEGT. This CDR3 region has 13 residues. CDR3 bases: TGTGCCAGCAGTACAGGGGGACCCTACGAGCAGTACTTC. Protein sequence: CASSTGGPYEQYF.